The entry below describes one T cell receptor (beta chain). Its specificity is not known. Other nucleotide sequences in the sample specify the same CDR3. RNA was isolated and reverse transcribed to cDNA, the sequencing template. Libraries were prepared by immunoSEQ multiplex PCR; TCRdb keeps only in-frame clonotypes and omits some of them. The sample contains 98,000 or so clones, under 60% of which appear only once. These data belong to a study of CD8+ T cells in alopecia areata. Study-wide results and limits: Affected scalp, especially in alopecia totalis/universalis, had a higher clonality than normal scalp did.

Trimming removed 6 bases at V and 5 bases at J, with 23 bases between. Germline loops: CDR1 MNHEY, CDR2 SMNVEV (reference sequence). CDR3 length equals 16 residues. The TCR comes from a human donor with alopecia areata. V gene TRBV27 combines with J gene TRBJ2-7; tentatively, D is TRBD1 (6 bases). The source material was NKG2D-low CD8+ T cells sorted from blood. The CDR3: CASSPYLLPDSHEQYF. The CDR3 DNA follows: TGTGCCAGCAGCCCTTATCTACTTCCGGACAGCCACGAGCAGTACTTC.